This T cell receptor (beta chain) was sequenced during a study of cytomegalovirus exposure and HLA in healthy donors. The PCR contained 60 Vbeta and 13 Jbeta primers. This table comes from immunoSEQ multiplex PCR, and its TCRdb copy is limited to in-frame clones, with some not included. Here the sample spans around 220,000 clones, about 80% being singletons. The CDR3 extends over 18 amino acids. V dropped 5 bases and J dropped 5 bases, with 25 bases sitting between them. In germline, CDR1 is SEHNR, CDR2 FQNEAQ (reference sequence). The chain is built from TRBV7-9 and TRBJ1-5; possible D gene TRBD1, 6 bases. The sequenced material came from PBMCs. The clonotype originates from a man younger than 35 in good health and CMV-seronegative. The chain's CDR3 is CASSPGRGGGQFDQPQHF. The CDR3 coding sequence is TGTGCCAGCAGCCCCGGTCGAGGGGGAGGGCAGTTTGATCAGCCCCAGCATTTT.